The sample holds many counts of the clone carrying this TCR beta chain. Antigen specificity is unknown. The data are from a study of T cells after yellow fever vaccination. General study results and limits: Subsequent to the booster, the majority of primary-vaccination clones reappeared (around 95% CD4, 88% CD8).

The V and J ends lost 0 bases and 2 bases respectively, with 13 bases between them. CDR3 size: 16 residues. Germline V gene sequence: CDR1 ENHRY, CDR2 SYGVKD. A universal primer site and UMIs were added as TCR cDNA was made by 5'RACE template switching. TCRdb independently ran MiXCR on the 5' RACE reads; one entry per CDR3 protein. The data hold 250,000 to 300,000 distinct CDR3 sequences, with under 9% observed a single time. The specimen comprised CD4+ T cells sorted from PBMCs, sampled 5 days after the yellow fever booster vaccination. This rearrangement joins TRBV10-3 to TRBJ1-2; maybe TRBD1 (6 bases). The clonotype originates from a man younger than 30 who received the YFV17D yellow fever vaccine. CDR3 sequence reads: CAISESGRQGNYGYTF. CDR3 bases: TGTGCCATCAGTGAGTCAGGTCGGCAGGGGAACTATGGCTACACCTTC.